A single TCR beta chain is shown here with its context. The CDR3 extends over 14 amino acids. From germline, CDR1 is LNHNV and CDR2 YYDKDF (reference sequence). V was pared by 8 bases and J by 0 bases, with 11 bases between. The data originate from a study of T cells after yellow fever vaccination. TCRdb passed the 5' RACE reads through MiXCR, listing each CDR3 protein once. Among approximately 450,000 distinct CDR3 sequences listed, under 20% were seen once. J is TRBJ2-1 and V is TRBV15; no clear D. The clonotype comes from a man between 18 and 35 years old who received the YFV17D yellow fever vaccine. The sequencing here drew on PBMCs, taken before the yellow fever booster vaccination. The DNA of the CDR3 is TGTGCCACCGGATTTTGGGACTCCTACAATGAGCAGTTCTTC. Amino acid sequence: CATGFWDSYNEQFF.